This T cell receptor beta chain was found in a study of OX40 agonist ivuxolimab in advanced cancers. Concerning the study at large: Ivuxolimab was an agonistic, fully human IgG2 monoclonal antibody directed against OX40 (CD134), a costimulatory receptor. Intravenous ivuxolimab was administered to patients every 2 weeks at six dose levels: 0.01, 0.1, 0.3, 1.5, 3 and 10 mg/kg. Of the roughly 50 dose-escalation patients, hepatocellular carcinoma was present in 19, melanoma in around 15, renal cell carcinoma in 9 and head and neck cancer in 9. In the dose-escalation cohort, 70% to 85% of patients were male, and the mean age was around 65 years with a range of roughly 20 to 85. Prior anti-PD-1, anti-PD-L1 or anti-CTLA-4 therapy was permitted, and 35% to 40% of dose-escalation patients had received checkpoint inhibitors. Three dose-escalation patients achieved partial responses, one with hepatocellular carcinoma and two with cutaneous melanoma. Peripheral TCRbeta sequencing aimed to test whether ivuxolimab altered TCR sequence diversity and caused clonal T-cell expansion. The paper reports the monotherapy dose-escalation portion (N ≈ 50 patients) of the phase I ivuxolimab trial.

For sequencing of the TCRbeta CDR3 region, genomic DNA was extracted from the sorted cells. The immunoSEQ Assay was used for sequencing of TCRbeta CDR3 regions. TCRdb holds this immuneACCESS table with in-frame rearrangements only. Some clones are missing; in checked studies, unresolved V genes explain under half, and the rest has no known cause. The table for this sample lists about 50,000 clones; roughly 90% of them were counted only once. Roughly 5.7% of the sample belongs to the ten largest clones. On the study overall, not on this receptor specifically: In the 0.1-3.0 mg/kg groups, partial responders had among the lowest normalized peripheral clonal expansion, particularly in CD8+ T cells. At doses of 0.1 to 3.0 mg/kg, clonal expansion of both CD4+ and CD8+ blood T cells was observed from baseline to week 6. Low levels of normalized T-cell clonal expansion were also seen in some patients who did not respond. After ivuxolimab, expanded clones were on average more numerous among CD8+ T cells than among CD4+ T cells. Antigen specificity was not determined for the clonally expanded peripheral T cells.

The trial excluded patients who had a history of autoimmune disease or were on systemic immunosuppression. Peripheral blood for TCR sequencing was collected from all dose cohorts at baseline, on cycle 4 day 1, and on cycle 7 day 1. Samples came from an open-label, multicenter, first-in-human phase I dose-escalation trial of ivuxolimab. Adults with locally advanced or metastatic head and neck squamous cell, hepatocellular, melanoma or renal cell carcinoma were enrolled in the trial. Before TCR sequencing, CD4+ T cells and CD8+ T cells from peripheral blood were sorted into separate populations. About this clone itself: Its antigen remains unidentified. No base quality information exists; no much larger clone differs at one position.

The source of this sequence is an adult with an advanced solid tumor such as melanoma, head and neck, liver or kidney cancer. The material was CD4+ or CD8+ T cells sorted from blood, obtained in a trial of the OX40 agonist ivuxolimab.

At the DNA level, the sequence is TGTGCCAGCTCACCGGGGCCGGATATCCACTCTGGGGCCAACGTCCTGACTTTC. Its protein is CASSPGPDIHSGANVLTF. Recombination linked TRBV18 to TRBJ2-6; TRBD1 might be the D gene, on 5 matching bases. CDR1 and CDR2, per the germline V gene, are KGHSH and LQKENI. V gives up 3 bases and J gives up 0 bases, and the segment between their germline ends measures 15 bases. The CDR3, cysteine through phenylalanine, is 18 amino acids long. Only CDR3 DNA remains: 54 bases, in frame from the first base.